This T cell receptor beta chain is from a study of T cells after yellow fever vaccination. Findings of the study overall: Post-booster repertoires again held most primary-vaccination clones (roughly 96% CD4, about 90% CD8).

TCRdb re-derived calls from the 5' RACE reads in MiXCR, one entry per CDR3 protein. The sample carries approximately 550,000 distinct CDR3 sequences, roughly 19% recorded once. The CDR3 has 15 residues. Germline lookup yields CDR1 SGHTA and CDR2 FQGNSA. Trimming removed 5 bases from V and 7 bases from J; junction bases left unmatched: 13. This clonotype has a handful of counts. Its antigen is undetermined. The clonotype was recovered from a man in his thirties or forties who received the YFV17D yellow fever vaccine. The rearrangement joins TRBV7-2 to TRBJ2-7; TRBD2 agrees at 8 bases. The starting material was PBMCs, obtained 15 days after the yellow fever booster vaccination. CDR3 amino acids: CASSATSGLTKEQYF. The CDR3 region has the DNA TGTGCCAGCAGCGCAACTAGCGGACTCACGAAGGAGCAGTACTTC. The variable domain in full, completed from reference TRBV7-2 and TRBJ2-7, reads GAGVSQSPSNKVTEKGKDVELRCDPISGHTALYWYRQSLGQGLEFLIYFQGNSAPDKSGLPSDRFSAERTGGSVSTLTIQRTQQEDSAVYLCASSATSGLTKEQYFGPGTRLTVT.